These T cell receptor beta chains were read from a single sample in a study of CD8+CD57+ T cells in acquired aplastic anemia. TCRdb fed the reads into MiXCR, producing one record per CDR3 protein. This table has 150,000 to 200,000 distinct CDR3 sequences, roughly 64% appearing once. The sequencing sample was made of sorted CD4+, CD8+, or CD8+CD57+ T cells (not recorded which) from PBMCs. The receptors come from a human donor with severe aplastic anemia or a healthy control (not recorded which). The CDR3 runs from the conserved cysteine through the conserved F or W. Fields, in order: clone size, J gene, D gene, V gene, CDR3 length, CDR3 protein, CDR3 DNA. D genes are given only for firm matches. Clone size is shown for a subset of rows, as once, few, many or a class of expanded clone.

clone_size: NA
j_call: TRBJ2-5
d_call: NA
v_call: TRBV2
cdr3_length: 22
cdr3_aa: CASSHPLGQISEAFFGQETQYF
cdr3_nt: NA

clone_size: many
j_call: TRBJ1-1
d_call: NA
v_call: TRBV5-1
cdr3_length: 14
cdr3_aa: CASSLAPGAGEAFF
cdr3_nt: TGCGCCAGCAGCTTGGCTCCGGGGGCTGGTGAAGCTTTCTTT

clone_size: many
j_call: TRBJ2-7
d_call: NA
v_call: TRBV19
cdr3_length: 13
cdr3_aa: CASSAGLVDEQYF
cdr3_nt: TGTGCCAGTAGTGCAGGGTTAGTGGACGAGCAGTACTTC

clone_size: NA
j_call: TRBJ1-2
d_call: NA
v_call: TRBV20-1
cdr3_length: 14
cdr3_aa: CSAKPTTGRYGYTF
cdr3_nt: TGCAGTGCTAAACCGACGACAGGTCGCTATGGCTACACCTTC

clone_size: many
j_call: TRBJ2-7
d_call: NA
v_call: TRBV20-1
cdr3_length: 13
cdr3_aa: CSATRDTTYEQYF
cdr3_nt: TGCAGTGCTACCCGGGACACAACTTACGAGCAGTACTTC

clone_size: NA
j_call: TRBJ2-1
d_call: NA
v_call: TRBV4-2
cdr3_length: 12
cdr3_aa: CASSHPLDEQSF
cdr3_nt: TGTGCCAGCAGCCACCCGCTGGACGAGCAGTCCTTC

clone_size: NA
j_call: TRBJ2-7
d_call: NA
v_call: TRBV29-1
cdr3_length: 11
cdr3_aa: CSVSAGYEQYF
cdr3_nt: TGCAGCGTATCCGCTGGCTACGAGCAGTACTTC

clone_size: NA
j_call: TRBJ2-7
d_call: NA
v_call: TRBV10-2
cdr3_length: 12
cdr3_aa: CASSVGAGEQYF
cdr3_nt: TGCGCCAGCAGTGTGGGGGCGGGGGAGCAGTACTTC

clone_size: NA
j_call: TRBJ2-5
d_call: TRBD1
v_call: TRBV12-3/TRBV12-4
cdr3_length: 15
cdr3_aa: CASSLIWTGQETQYF
cdr3_nt: TGTGCCAGCAGCTTAATATGGACAGGACAAGAGACCCAGTACTTC

clone_size: NA
j_call: TRBJ2-1
d_call: TRBD2
v_call: TRBV7-8
cdr3_length: 14
cdr3_aa: CASRKAGGYNEQFF
cdr3_nt: TGTGCCAGCAGGAAAGCGGGAGGCTACAATGAGCAGTTCTTC

clone_size: NA
j_call: TRBJ2-5
d_call: NA
v_call: TRBV15
cdr3_length: 14
cdr3_aa: CATSRVGREETQYF
cdr3_nt: TGTGCCACCAGCAGAGTTGGTCGCGAAGAGACCCAGTACTTC

clone_size: NA
j_call: TRBJ2-7
d_call: NA
v_call: TRBV29-1
cdr3_length: 13
cdr3_aa: CSVDRTALDEQYF
cdr3_nt: TGCAGCGTTGATCGGACAGCCCTTGACGAGCAGTACTTC

clone_size: NA
j_call: TRBJ1-2
d_call: TRBD1
v_call: TRBV7-2
cdr3_length: 16
cdr3_aa: CASIYWDRGRNYGYTF
cdr3_nt: TGTGCCAGCATCTATTGGGACAGGGGGCGTAACTATGGCTACACCTTC